This section outlines one TCR beta chain sequence together with its context. The clone's antigen remains unknown. Base qualities are not provided; no much larger clone lies one nucleotide away. The cohort consisted of approximately 670 healthy bone marrow donors. All cohort members were sampled while nominally healthy, although unrecorded immune exposures were likely present. The donor was CMV seropositive and belonged to the group of some 290 seropositive cohort members. Each donor provided a peripheral blood sample, and peripheral blood mononuclear cells were used for TCR beta sequencing. Genomic DNA was extracted from the blood cell samples with the Qiagen DNeasy Blood Extraction Kit. This record comes from a study of cytomegalovirus exposure and HLA in healthy donors (dated by TCRdb to 2015 to 2018). Regarding the complete study: An earlier analysis of a few hundred of the donors reported 276 Gb of sequence data and 95 million to 120 million unique TCR beta sequences obtained from about 170 million T cells. An early release covering about 600 HLA-typed donors comprised 250 to 350 gigabases of sequencing data and 65 million to 100 million unique TCR sequences. Of the roughly 420 genotyped donors, 75% to 85% were placed in the genetic ancestry cluster associated with self-reported Caucasian donors. The study aimed to test whether cataloging public T cell receptors could reveal signatures of past pathogen exposure. The study profiled the T cell repertoires of 500 to 800 subjects by immunosequencing and related them to cytomegalovirus serostatus. In addition to the first cohort of approximately 650 subjects, a separate validation cohort of around 110 different subjects was used. High-throughput TCR immunosequencing, statistical association of individual TCRs with disease status, and machine learning were combined to predict cytomegalovirus infection status. A later analysis re-examined previously published TCR beta repertoires from more than 550 donors and added high-resolution HLA genotyping to investigate patterns of TCR occurrence. Rather than using new phenotypic data, the later analysis identified candidate immune exposures from TCR beta sequences and from how often those sequences occurred across donors. In an earlier analysis of a few hundred of the donors, high-throughput TCR beta sequencing was used to judge whether each TCR beta V gene segment behaved as functional or pseudogenic. Donor age, sex, ethnicity and CMV serostatus were collected together with the repertoire data. A later genetic analysis took genome-wide SNP genotypes for 398 of the 666 donors and used that subset as a discovery cohort. All discovery cohort repertoires had been generated on a single sequencing platform. Both class I and class II loci were covered by HLA typing, at four-digit resolution. The number of typed donors differed by locus: 629-630 for A, B, C, DRB1 and DQB1; some 540 for DQA1; 606 for DPA1; and 450 to 480 for DPB1. Roughly 5 DR-DQ haplotypes were handled as single units for association and clustering, since linkage in the cohort was strong. Among 300 to 500 genotyped donors of the cohort, an average of around 250,000 unique TCR beta nucleotide sequences was sequenced per donor, of which 15% to 20% were non-productive.

CDR1 and CDR2 are drawn from the germline V gene: MNHEY, SVGAGI. The CDR3, from cysteine to phenylalanine, totals 14 residues. The kept DNA is CDR3 alone, 42 bases in frame from the first base. V gives up 10 bases and J gives up 2 bases, and the segment between their germline ends measures 17 bases. Receptor amplification or capture employed the immunoSEQ multiplex PCR assay. For the multiplex PCR, a mixture combining 60 forward primers for TCR Vbeta segments and 13 reverse primers for TCR Jbeta segments was used. The CDR3 region of rearranged TCR beta genes was amplified from genomic DNA with a multiplex PCR assay. The Illumina HiSeq System was used to sequence the amplified TCR beta libraries as 87-base-pair reads. In the paper's pipeline: Across the 500 to 700 repertoires, a later analysis counted approximately 83 million unique TCR beta chains, 9 million to 14 million of which were shared by at least two donors. Raw reads were error-corrected and collapsed into unique sequences with a nearest-neighbor algorithm that merged closely related sequences to remove PCR and sequencing errors. To assign V, D and J gene segments, CDR3 sequences were aligned to IMGT reference sequences. For a sequence to be retained, a match of at least six nucleotides to both a V gene segment and a J gene segment was required. Rearrangements were classified as productive when the CDR3 lacked stop codons and remained in frame with V and J, and all other rearrangements were classified as non-productive. CDR3 was defined by IMGT convention, running from the second conserved V-encoded cysteine to the conserved J-encoded phenylalanine. The earlier analysis of some 550 of the donors excluded any sequence lacking an unambiguous match to a single V gene segment. An earlier analysis of several hundred of the donors called V segments functional above 56.7% productive rearrangements and segregating when the between-donor standard deviation exceeded 5%. A statistical classification framework was built to diagnose cytomegalovirus status from the catalog of TCR beta chain sequences. In a later analysis, V and J genes were assigned by comparing TCR nucleotide sequences against IMGT/GENE-DB human TR gene sequences. In a later analysis, CDR3 sequences and most-parsimonious VDJ recombination scenarios were assigned using the TCRdist pipeline. In a later analysis, every TCR beta chain was defined by the combination of its CDR3 amino acid sequence and its V-gene family, and reads without a unique V-gene family were dropped. In a later analysis, 450 to 600 highly shared, low-generation-probability nucleotide sequences were removed to address suspected cross-contamination and a sequencing artifact. In a later analysis, a clonal expansion index for each public chain was calculated from normalized within-repertoire ranks of inferred template counts. Generation probabilities in a later analysis came from a VDJ recombination model fitted to out-of-frame rearrangements, and those results were checked against IGoR. A later analysis scored TCR-TCR, TCR-HLA and TCR-CMV co-occurrence with hypergeometric tests, applying a repertoire-size bias correction to TCR pairs. To estimate false discovery rates, a later analysis permuted the HLA or CMV assignments 20 times. A later analysis grouped co-occurring TCRs with DBSCAN, adding TCRdist sequence similarity when clustering within HLA-allele-positive subsets. For co-occurrence clustering, repertoires with fewer than 30,000 or more than 120,000 public chains were excluded, along with roughly 5 repertoires with anomalous nucleotide sharing. Sourced from immuneACCESS, this table was stored by TCRdb with only in-frame sequences that have V and J called. A share of the clones is absent; for the studies checked, an unresolved V gene accounts for under half, and the remainder has no known explanation. V and J calls and clone size are those listed in that table; D and trimming were worked out from the DNA. The sample table contains roughly 180,000 clones; only one count was recorded for about four fifths of them. Almost 7% of the sample is taken by the ten largest.

The investigation overall reported the following: According to a later analysis, most CMV-associated TCR beta chains appeared to be HLA-restricted, and the HLA associations seemed to be driven largely by CMV exposure. A further reported finding was that TCR beta sequences accurately predicted the HLA-A and HLA-B alleles for most subjects in the first cohort. In a later genetic analysis, fewer N-insertions in productive TCRs were reported among donors in an Asian-associated ancestry cluster than the roughly 700-donor mean. According to a later analysis, TCR association rates differed among HLA loci, with DRB1 alleles showing the most associated TCRs and HLA-C alleles showing the fewest. The authors suggested that the approach could potentially be generalized to other disease states and immunological phenotypes. In this cohort, only TCR beta chains were sequenced, and detectable features were limited by the absence of alpha or paired-chain data. According to a later analysis, parvovirus B19, influenza, CMV and Epstein-Barr virus appeared linked to several top co-occurrence clusters. Linkage disequilibrium might explain the correlated functional status among segregating V segments, but an unknown experimental factor could not be excluded. Because counts were too low, seventeen rarely observed V segments, including chromosome 9 orphons, were left out of the earlier analysis of a few hundred of the donors. When HLA alleles, especially DR and DQ, strongly co-occurred, TCR associations were difficult to assign to individual alleles. A cluster of highly shared sequence variants was judged likely to represent a technical artifact of the sequencing pipeline. Because HLA typing was missing for some donors at each locus, association tests included only the typed subset. In both the original and validation cohorts, the classifier was reported to diagnose cytomegalovirus status with high specificity and sensitivity. An earlier analysis of several hundred of the donors showed that most TCR beta V segments appeared in productive rearrangements either about 87% or about 30% of the time, which broadly matched IMGT annotations. Some IMGT-functional V segments, including TRBV6-2 and TRBV6-3, could not be told apart with the 87-base-pair reads, so those segments were excluded. Specific HLA alleles were associated with 16,951 TCR beta sequences at a false discovery rate of 0.05 in a later analysis. A few of the identified cytomegalovirus-associated TCR beta chains were confirmed in vitro to be specific for cytomegalovirus antigens. An association between a missense DCLRE1C variant and V-gene and J-gene trimming of TCR beta chains was found in a later genetic analysis and replicated in an independent cohort. Across donors, most TCR sequences were observed very rarely, whereas some public TCRs were present in many individuals. For the cohort, immune exposure information was limited to CMV serostatus. Presence/absence analyses assumed roughly uniform sequencing depth across donors, an assumption that may not hold. The study gave a list of 150 to 200 TCR beta chains associated with cytomegalovirus. A later analysis found that HLA-associated TCR beta chains were more clonally expanded and had lower generation probabilities than equally common non-associated chains.

The clonotype was recovered from a man aged 25 to 40 in good health and CMV-seropositive. Sequencing input: PBMCs. The sequence links TRBV6-5 to TRBJ1-1; the D gene is perhaps TRBD1, from 5 matching bases. The sequenced DNA is TGTGCCACCCTGTTGCACAGGATAAACACTGAAGCTTTCTTT. This translates into CATLLHRINTEAFF.